This T cell receptor beta chain was captured in a study of control samples from healthy donors and cancer patients. Libraries were prepared by immunoSEQ multiplex PCR; TCRdb keeps only in-frame clonotypes and omits some of them. The table records around 180,000 clones, 94% of them present only once. The CDR3 sequence is 13 residues long. V shed 3 bases and J shed 6 bases, with 11 bases lying between them. Per germline, CDR1 SGHTA and CDR2 FQGNSA. This chain joins TRBV7-2 and TRBJ1-1; D unclear. Sequenced material: blood. The sequence was collected from a woman aged 18-29 years in good health. Here the CDR3 DNA reads TGTGCCAGCAGCTTGACCTTAACGGCTGAAGCTTTCTTT. This gives the protein CASSLTLTAEAFF.